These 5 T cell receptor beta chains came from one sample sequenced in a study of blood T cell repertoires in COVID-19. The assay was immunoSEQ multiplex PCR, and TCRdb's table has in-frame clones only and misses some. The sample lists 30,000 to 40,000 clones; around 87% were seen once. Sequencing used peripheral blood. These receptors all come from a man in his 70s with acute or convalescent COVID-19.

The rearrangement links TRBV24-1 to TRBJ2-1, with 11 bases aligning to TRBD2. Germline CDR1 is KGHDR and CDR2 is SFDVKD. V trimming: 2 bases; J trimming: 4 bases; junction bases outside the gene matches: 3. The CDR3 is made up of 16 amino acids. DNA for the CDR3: TGTGCCACCAGTGATTCTAGCGGGGGGCAATACAATGAGCAGTTCTTC. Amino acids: CATSDSSGGQYNEQFF.

The CDR3 nucleotides read TGTGCTAGTGGTTCCGCCTCGGACTCGCCCGAGGAGGCTTTCTTT. This sequence encodes CASGSASDSPEEAFF. The chain is built from TRBV12-5 and TRBJ1-1; no definite D call. The CDR3 length is 15 residues. The V gene's germline CDR1 is LGHNT and CDR2 FRNRAP. Trimming pared 4 bases from V and 11 bases from J, leaving 23 bases between.

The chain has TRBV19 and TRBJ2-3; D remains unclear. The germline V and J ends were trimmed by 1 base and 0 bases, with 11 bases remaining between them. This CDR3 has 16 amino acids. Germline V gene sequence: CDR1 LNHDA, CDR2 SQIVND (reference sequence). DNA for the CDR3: TGTGCCAGTAGTATAGCCTCGGTAGCTAGCACAGATACGCAGTATTTT. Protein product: CASSIASVASTDTQYF.

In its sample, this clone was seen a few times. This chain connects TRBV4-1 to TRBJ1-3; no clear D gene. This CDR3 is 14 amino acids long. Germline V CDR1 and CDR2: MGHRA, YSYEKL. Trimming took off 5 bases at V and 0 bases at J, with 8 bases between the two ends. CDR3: CASSTQFSGNTIYF. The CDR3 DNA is TGCGCCAGCAGCACCCAGTTCTCTGGAAACACCATATATTTT.

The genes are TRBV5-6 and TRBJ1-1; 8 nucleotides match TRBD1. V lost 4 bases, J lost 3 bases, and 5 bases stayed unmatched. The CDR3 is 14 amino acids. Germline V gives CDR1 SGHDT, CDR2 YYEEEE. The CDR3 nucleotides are TGTGCCAGCAGCATGGCAGGGGGCGACACTGAAGCTTTCTTT. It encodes CASSMAGGDTEAFF.